The entry below gives a single T cell receptor beta chain sequence along with its context. Its antigen is still unknown. This specimen comes from a study of CD8 T cells in ankylosing spondylitis. The V segment lost 0 bases and the J segment 3 bases; nucleotides outside the gene matches: 6. The CDR3 has 15 residues. The germline V gene encodes CDR1 SGHRS and CDR2 YFSETQ. Whole-study findings and limits: For ankylosing spondylitis blood, a TCR beta motif of roughly 8 highly homologous variants appeared characteristic.

The authors made TCR beta libraries by quantitative 5'-RACE with molecular barcodes. TCRdb ran MiXCR on the 5' RACE reads and lists one entry per CDR3 protein. The table records a few hundred thousand distinct CDR3 sequences, approximately 20% of them present only once. The J gene is TRBJ2-7, the V gene TRBV5-1; 7 nucleotides match TRBD2. Sequencing was done on a sample of blood, either unsorted or a sorted T cell fraction (not recorded which). The receptor comes from a male donor with ankylosing spondylitis. CDR3 sequence: CASSLGAGAHYEQYF. The CDR3 DNA reads TGCGCCAGCAGCTTGGGCGCGGGAGCACACTACGAGCAGTACTTC.